The clone carrying this T cell receptor beta chain was observed a few times. Germline lookup yields CDR1 MRHNA and CDR2 SNTAGT. This CDR3 is built from 23 residues. V was pared by 0 bases and J by 3 bases, with 27 bases of the junction left unmatched. This entry comes from a study of blood T cell repertoires in COVID-19. Whole-study context: Acute-phase and convalescent COVID-19 samples originated in the United States, Italy and Spain. Nucleic acid was either cDNA or gDNA, and it came from T cells, B-cell-depleted T cells, or PBMCs.

Methods used by the authors: Amplification of reference gene primers provided the estimated nucleated cell counts. TCRdb's copy holds only in-frame clones and misses some; the assay was immunoSEQ multiplex PCR. V and J calls and clone size are as listed in that table; D and trimming were resolved from the DNA. The top ten clones hold 2% to 2.5% of a sample with some 220,000 clones, more than 65% of them seen once. The receptor comes from a woman in her fifties or sixties with acute or convalescent COVID-19. Sequencing was done on a sample of peripheral blood. This chain uses TRBV6-4 with TRBJ1-1; 8 bases are a match to TRBD1. The CDR3 DNA follows: TGTGCCAGCAGTGACTCCAAGGCACCCCCCCGACAGGGGAACATGGGGAGGGACACTGAAGCTTTCTTT. Translated, it gives CASSDSKAPPRQGNMGRDTEAFF.